The 19 T cell receptor beta chains given below trace back to one sample, sequenced in a study of OX40 agonist ivuxolimab in advanced cancers. The protocol was immunoSEQ multiplex PCR, while the TCRdb copy is restricted to in-frame clones and leaves out a portion. The sample consists of about 62,000 clones, about 85% of them appearing once. Sequenced material: CD4+ or CD8+ T cells sorted from blood, taken in a trial of the OX40 agonist ivuxolimab. The source is an adult with an advanced solid tumor such as melanoma, head and neck, liver or kidney cancer.

The chain has TRBV29-1 and TRBJ1-1, with 9 bases identical to TRBD1. Germline V gives CDR1 SQVTM, CDR2 ANQGSEA. There are 13 residues in the CDR3. Unmatched junction bases numbered 4, after V lost 6 bases and J lost 2 bases. The CDR3 sequence: CSVQTGGNTEAFF. DNA of the CDR3: TGCAGCGTCCAGACAGGGGGAAACACTGAAGCTTTCTTT.

This clone was detected once. DNA for the CDR3: TGCGGCGGTAGGGATTCTGGGGCCAACGTCCTGACTTTC. Its translation: CGGRDSGANVLTF. J is TRBJ2-6 and V is TRBV29-1; D is unclear. Germline lookup yields CDR1 SQVTM and CDR2 ANQGSEA. This CDR3 has 13 residues.

By proportion, this clone is medium-sized. The rearrangement uses TRBV6-1 and TRBJ2-2; 7 nucleotides line up with TRBD2. The CDR3 sequence is 17 residues long. J was trimmed by 2 bases and V by 3 bases; bases with no gene match: 9. Germline CDR1 MNHNS, CDR2 SASEGT. The CDR3 region has the DNA TGTGCCAGCAGTGATTTGGGGGGGAGGATCAACACCGGGGAGCTGTTTTTT. It specifies CASSDLGGRINTGELFF.

The V and J genes are TRBV25-1 and TRBJ2-4, with 8 bases fitting TRBD2. CDR1 MGHDK and CDR2 SYGVNS come from the germline V gene. The CDR3 has 17 residues. V shed 4 bases, J shed 0 bases, and the junction held 8 bases outside the gene matches. Written as DNA, the CDR3 is TGTGCCAGCAGTGCGTTAGCGGGGCCCCTAGCCAAAAACATTCAGTACTTC. It is translated as CASSALAGPLAKNIQYF.

V usage is TRBV28 and J usage is TRBJ2-1; 10 bases match TRBD2. This CDR3 is built from 15 residues. Germline values: CDR1 MDHEN, CDR2 SYDVKM. The ends lost 5 bases at V and 4 bases at J; junction bases unmatched: 5. The CDR3 loop is CASSHERGGYNEQFF. CDR3 DNA: TGTGCCAGCAGTCATGAGCGGGGGGGTTACAATGAGCAGTTCTTC.

This clone was counted a few times. V gene TRBV13 combines with J gene TRBJ1-1; TRBD1 agrees at 8 bases. V shed 5 bases and J 8 bases; nucleotides not matched to a gene: 19. The V gene's germline CDR1 is PRHDT and CDR2 FYEKMQ (reference sequence). The CDR3 spans 17 residues. CDR3 in amino acids: CASSHIGSWDRPSEAFF. For the CDR3, the DNA is TGTGCCAGCAGCCATATTGGGTCCTGGGACAGGCCGTCCGAAGCTTTCTTT.

The V call is TRBV6-5, the J call TRBJ2-3; TRBD1 aligns across 7 bases. CDR3 length equals 16 residues. Germline CDR1 reads MNHEY; CDR2 reads SVGAGI. The J segment lost 5 bases and the V segment lost 10 bases, leaving 18 bases of the junction unmatched. Here the CDR3 DNA reads TGTGCCAACAGCTACCCTACAGGGGACCTTTTAGATACGCAGTATTTT. Protein: CANSYPTGDLLDTQYF.

On this clone itself: Sequence at one end of the junction differs from germline and may be a read error. The chain is built from TRBV7-7 and TRBJ2-1, with D maybe TRBD2 (6 bases). The CDR3 runs 15 residues. Germline assignment: CDR1 SSHAT and CDR2 FNYEAQ (reference sequence). This CDR3 reads CASSPAGTQYNEQFF. The CDR3 DNA sequence: TGTGCTAGCAGCCCCGCCGGGACTCAGTACAATGAGCAGTTCTTC.

The chain has TRBV27 and TRBJ1-1; 7 nucleotides line up with TRBD1. CDR1 is MNHEY and CDR2 is SMNVEV in the germline V gene (reference sequence). This CDR3 has 16 amino acids. The V gene end was trimmed by 6 bases and the J gene end by 5 bases; junction bases not matched to a gene: 15. The CDR3 spells CASSTPSGQLGTEAFF. CDR3 nucleotide sequence: TGTGCCAGCAGCACCCCCTCGGGACAGCTGGGGACTGAAGCTTTCTTT.

The chain recombines TRBV6-6 with TRBJ1-6; TRBD1 aligns across 7 bases. Germline CDR1 MNHNY, CDR2 SVGAGI (reference sequence). This CDR3 is 15 amino acids long. Germline trimming cut 7 bases from V and 6 bases from J; bases unmatched to any gene: 9. The DNA of the CDR3 is TGTGCCAGCACCCTTCCGGGACAGAGTAATTCACCCCTCCACTTT. Translation gives CASTLPGQSNSPLHF.

This chain connects TRBV19 to TRBJ1-1; no reliable D call. The CDR3 is 13 residues long. With 5 bases removed from V and 4 bases from J, the gap between germline ends came to 11 bases. The germline V gene encodes CDR1 LNHDA and CDR2 SQIVND (reference sequence). The DNA of the CDR3 is TGTGCCAGTAGTGGGCGGCTGGGCACTGAAGCTTTCTTT. The encoded protein is CASSGRLGTEAFF.

The chain uses TRBV10-3 and TRBJ1-2; maybe TRBD1 (6 bases). The germline V and J ends were trimmed by 0 bases and 4 bases, with 12 bases remaining between them. The CDR3 length is 15 residues. The germline gives CDR1 ENHRY, CDR2 SYGVKD. The CDR3: CAISESLQGFYGYTF. The DNA of the CDR3 is TGTGCCATCAGTGAGTCGCTACAGGGATTCTATGGCTACACCTTC.

The chain has TRBV28 and TRBJ2-3; TRBD2 might be the D (6 bases). This CDR3 is built from 15 residues. The V and J ends lost 1 base and 6 bases respectively, with 14 bases between them. Germline V lookup: CDR1 MDHEN, CDR2 SYDVKM. The CDR3 sequence: CASSLSTPGVDTQYF. The CDR3 DNA follows: TGTGCCAGCAGTTTATCGACCCCGGGAGTGGATACGCAGTATTTT.

The CDR3 sequence: CASSYTGTSGRVADTQYF. The CDR3 DNA reads TGCGCCAGCAGCTATACCGGGACTAGCGGGAGGGTGGCAGATACGCAGTATTTT. V is TRBV5-1 and J is TRBJ2-3, with 16 positions matching TRBD2. The CDR3 totals 18 residues. The ends lost 3 bases at V and 4 bases at J; junction bases unmatched: 8. CDR1 SGHRS and CDR2 YFSETQ come from the germline V gene.

This chain links TRBV5-1 with TRBJ2-7, with 7 bases aligning to TRBD1. The V gene's germline CDR1 is SGHRS and CDR2 YFSETQ. This CDR3 has 15 amino acids. Trimming took 0 bases from V and 4 from J; bases not matched to a gene: 7. The CDR3 nucleotides are TGCGCCAGCAGCTTGGTTTCAGGGGGTACATACGAGCAGTACTTC. Residues: CASSLVSGGTYEQYF.

The genes are TRBV7-9 and TRBJ2-1; D is perhaps TRBD2 (5 bases). The CDR3 sequence is 11 residues long. Germline V gives CDR1 SEHNR, CDR2 FQNEAQ (reference sequence). V lost 5 bases, J lost 7 bases, and 6 bases lay in between. The CDR3 sequence: CASSRRNEQFF. CDR3 nucleotides: TGTGCCAGCAGCCGGAGGAATGAGCAGTTCTTC.

The chain joins TRBV7-3 to TRBJ2-6; TRBD2 matches at 9 bases. The germline V gene has CDR1 SGHTA and CDR2 FQGTGA. The CDR3 spans 17 residues. V lost 5 bases to trimming and J lost 2 bases; unmatched junction nucleotides: 7. In DNA form, the CDR3 reads TGTGCCAGCAGCCCCTTAGCGGGAGTGGCTGGGGCCAACGTCCTGACTTTC. This gives the protein CASSPLAGVAGANVLTF.

This chain uses TRBV30 with TRBJ2-1; 10 bases fit TRBD2. The CDR3 contains 13 residues. The germline CDR1 and CDR2 sequences are GTSNPN and SVGIG (reference sequence). Trimming took 4 bases from V and 9 from J; bases not matched to a gene: 6. CDR3 residues: CAWIGSGRTEQFF. CDR3 DNA sequence: TGTGCCTGGATTGGTAGCGGGAGGACTGAGCAGTTCTTC.

The rearrangement uses TRBV6-1 and TRBJ1-5, with D perhaps matching TRBD1 (6 bases). The CDR3 has 13 amino acids. Trimming left V 7 bases short and J 2 bases short, with 9 bases between. Germline-derived CDR1 and CDR2 are MNHNS and SASEGT. Written as DNA, the CDR3 is TGTGCCAGCAACAGGGATGGCAATCAGCCCCAGCATTTT. Amino acids: CASNRDGNQPQHF.